The 6 T cell receptor beta chains presented below share a single source sample, sequenced in a study of blood T cell repertoires in COVID-19. Sequencing used immunoSEQ multiplex PCR; TCRdb keeps in-frame clones, though not all of them. This table has over 25,000 clones, 70% to 90% appearing once. Sequenced material: peripheral blood. The receptors stem from a man aged 65 to 85 with active COVID-19.

The chain uses TRBV15 and TRBJ1-2; 8 nucleotides line up with TRBD1. V lost 0 bases and J lost 5; bases outside the gene matches: 14. Per germline, CDR1 LNHNV and CDR2 YYDKDF (reference sequence). This CDR3 has 18 residues. CDR3: CATSRDPYTGGLMYGYTF. CDR3 coding DNA: TGTGCCACCAGCAGAGATCCCTATACAGGGGGGTTAATGTATGGCTACACCTTC. Variable domain in full (rest from reference TRBV15 and TRBJ1-2): DAMVIQNPRYQVTQFGKPVTLSCSQTLNHNVMYWYQQKSSQAPKLLFHYYDKDFNNEADTPDNFQSRRPNTSFCFLDIRSPGLGDTAMYLCATSRDPYTGGLMYGYTFGSGTRLTVV.

The chain carries TRBV5-4 and TRBJ2-1, with TRBD2 matching 10 bases. CDR3 size: 15 residues. CDR1 and CDR2 (germline): SGHNT, YYREEE (reference sequence). V dropped 0 bases and J dropped 5; count of bases not matched to a gene: 2. This CDR3 reads CASSLASGSHNEQFF. The DNA for the CDR3 is TGTGCCAGCAGCTTGGCTAGCGGGAGCCACAATGAGCAGTTCTTC.

This clone was observed a single time. V and J are TRBV4-2 and TRBJ1-5, with a possible D match to TRBD1 (6 bases). The V gene lost 2 bases and the J gene lost 1 base, with 12 bases spanning the gap. Germline CDR1 and CDR2: LGHNA and YNFKEQ. This CDR3 contains 16 residues. The CDR3 spells CASSQRAGASNQPQHF. CDR3 sequence (DNA): TGTGCCAGCAGCCAAAGGGCAGGGGCAAGCAATCAGCCCCAGCATTTT.

This chain uses TRBV14 with TRBJ2-7; D possibly corresponds to TRBD2 (6 bases). Germline CDR1 is SGHDN and CDR2 is FVKESK. Trimming stripped 1 base from V and 6 bases from J, with 13 bases between. The length of the CDR3 is 14 residues. DNA for the CDR3: TGTGCCAGCAGCCAAGGAAAGCACGGGGGCGAGCAGTACTTC. Its translation: CASSQGKHGGEQYF.

V usage is TRBV4-3 and J usage is TRBJ1-4; D perhaps matches TRBD1 (5 bases). CDR1 is LGHNA and CDR2 is YSLEER in the germline V gene. With 0 bases removed from V and 0 bases from J, the gap between germline ends came to 14 bases. CDR3 length: 18 residues. The CDR3 loop reads CASSQEILDTSTNEKLFF. Written as DNA, the CDR3 is TGCGCCAGCAGCCAAGAGATCTTGGACACTTCAACTAATGAAAAACTGTTTTTT.

As regards this clone: This sample includes further DNA sequences coding for the same CDR3. The J gene is TRBJ2-3, the V gene TRBV10-2; unclear D gene. The CDR3 sequence is 15 residues long. CDR1 is WSHSY and CDR2 is SAAADI in the germline V gene. V was trimmed by 0 bases and J by 0 bases, leaving 7 bases between them. DNA for the CDR3: TGCGCCAGCAGTGAGTCTCCGGTTAGCACAGATACGCAGTATTTT. Protein product: CASSESPVSTDTQYF.